These 3 T cell receptor beta chains came from one sample sequenced in a study of regulatory T cells in long-lasting Graves disease. Time point reported: newly diagnosed GD, antithyroid drugs for less than 3 months. The TCR library was made from RNA that had been extracted from PBMCs in TRIzol. Combining iRepertoire HTBI primers with Arm-PCR of CDR3 regions, the authors built TCR beta libraries. TCRdb fed the multiplex PCR reads into MiXCR, producing one record per CDR3 protein. The sample carries 300,000 to 450,000 distinct CDR3 sequences, about 16% recorded once. The sample was peripheral blood mononuclear cells (PBMCs), taken at new diagnosis, from a patient treated with antithyroid drugs. Every receptor here comes from a female donor with Graves disease.

This clonotype was seen ten or more times. The chain recombines TRBV5-1 with TRBJ1-1; perhaps TRBD1 as D (5 bases). V dropped 2 bases and J dropped 3 bases, with 11 bases sitting between them. The CDR3 is 14 amino acids. CDR1 SGHRS and CDR2 YFSETQ come from the germline V gene. The DNA of the CDR3 is TGCGCCAGCAGCTTCAACGGGGGGTACACTGAAGCTTTCTTT. Its protein product is CASSFNGGYTEAFF.

Only a few counts were recorded for this clonotype. The chain links TRBV27 to TRBJ2-7; TRBD1 matches 8 bases. Germline trimming cut 5 bases from V and 5 bases from J; bases unmatched to any gene: 14. The CDR3 spans 16 residues. Germline-derived CDR1 and CDR2 are MNHEY and SMNVEV (reference sequence). The CDR3 sequence is CASSQPRTGTPHEQYF. The CDR3 nucleotides are TGTGCCAGCAGTCAACCACGGACAGGGACCCCCCACGAGCAGTACTTC.

This clonotype appeared many times. A read error may be the cause here, since a much bigger clone is one base away. The genes are TRBV12-3 or TRBV12-4 and TRBJ2-7; no firm D call. Between the trimmed V and J ends, which lost 4 bases and 3 bases, there was a span of 4 bases. The CDR3 runs 11 residues. CDR3 DNA sequence: TGTGCCAGCAGTTGGGTCTACGAGCAGTACTTC. This gives the protein CASSWVYEQYF.